This T cell receptor beta chain was obtained from a study of Graves' ophthalmopathy and Graves' hyperthyroidism. Amplification of TCR beta CDR3 regions used RNA transcripts. The authors performed first-round RT-PCR with HTBI primers and then a second-round multiplex PCR. TCRdb re-analysed the multiplex PCR reads in MiXCR, keeping a single row per CDR3 protein. The table has about 740,000 distinct CDR3 sequences, approximately 40% seen once. Fresh peripheral blood (approximately 10 ml) yielded the PBMCs. The CDR3 has 14 amino acids. The germline CDR1 and CDR2 sequences are SGHDN and FVKESK. V was clipped by 1 base and J by 9 bases, with 10 bases between them.

This receptor was identified in an adult man with Graves' ophthalmopathy. V is TRBV14 and J is TRBJ1-6; D unclear. The sequenced sample was peripheral blood. The CDR3: CASSQGFGSSPLHF. CDR3 nucleotide sequence: TGTGCCAGCAGCCAAGGCTTCGGGAGTTCACCCCTCCACTTT.